In its sample, the clone carrying this T cell receptor beta chain was seen once. Its antigen is unknown. The PCR ran on 60 Vbeta and 13 Jbeta primers. Measured with immunoSEQ multiplex PCR; TCRdb has only the in-frame clones, and not every one. The sample includes about 150,000 clones, 70% to 90% seen only once; the top ten take roughly 2.3%. The sample is drawn from a study of cytomegalovirus exposure and HLA in healthy donors. Study results and limitations: DRB1 had the most TCR associations and HLA-C the fewest, a later analysis found, with rates varying by HLA locus.

CDR3 length equals 13 residues. Germline V gene sequence: CDR1 MDHEN, CDR2 SYDVKM. The ends were cut back, 6 bases at V and 3 bases at J, with 11 bases in the middle. Sequences were obtained from PBMCs. This sequence joins TRBV28 and TRBJ1-1, with D perhaps TRBD1 (6 bases). The receptor comes from a woman under 30 in good health and CMV-seronegative. The CDR3 region is CASRVQGYTEAFF. Written as DNA, the CDR3 is TGTGCCAGCAGGGTACAGGGATACACTGAAGCTTTCTTT. Filled out from reference TRBV28 and TRBJ1-1, the complete variable domain reads DVKVTQSSRYLVKRTGEKVFLECVQDMDHENMFWYRQDPGLGLRLIYFSYDVKMKEKGDIPEGYSVSREKKERFSLILESASTNQTSMYLCASRVQGYTEAFFGQGTRLTVV.